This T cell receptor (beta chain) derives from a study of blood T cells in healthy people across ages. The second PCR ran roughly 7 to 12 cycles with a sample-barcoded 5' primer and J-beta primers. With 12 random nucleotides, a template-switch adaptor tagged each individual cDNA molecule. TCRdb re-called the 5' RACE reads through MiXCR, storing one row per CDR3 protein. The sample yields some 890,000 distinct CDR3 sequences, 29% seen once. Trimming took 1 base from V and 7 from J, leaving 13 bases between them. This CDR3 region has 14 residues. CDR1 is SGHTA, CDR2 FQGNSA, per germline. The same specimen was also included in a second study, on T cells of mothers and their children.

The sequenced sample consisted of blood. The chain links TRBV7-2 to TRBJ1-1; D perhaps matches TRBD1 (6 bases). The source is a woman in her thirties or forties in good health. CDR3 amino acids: CASSLEGVSGEAFF. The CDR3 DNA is TGTGCCAGCAGCTTAGAGGGGGTTTCGGGTGAAGCTTTCTTT.